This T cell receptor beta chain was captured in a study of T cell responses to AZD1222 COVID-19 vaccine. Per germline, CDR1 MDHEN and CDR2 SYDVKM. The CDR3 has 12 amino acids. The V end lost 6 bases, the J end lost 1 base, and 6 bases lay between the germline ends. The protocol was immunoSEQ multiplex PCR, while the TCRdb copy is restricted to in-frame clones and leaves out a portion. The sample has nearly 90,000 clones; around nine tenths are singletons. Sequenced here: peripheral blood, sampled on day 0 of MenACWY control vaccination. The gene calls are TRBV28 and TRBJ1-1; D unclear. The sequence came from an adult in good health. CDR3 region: CASRQTNTEAFF. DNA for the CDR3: TGTGCCAGCAGACAGACGAACACTGAAGCTTTCTTT.